The present TCR beta chain was sequenced within a study of blood T cell repertoires in COVID-19. For the study at large: COVID-19 samples collected from the United States, Italy and Spain covered acute and convalescent phases. PBMCs, B-cell-depleted T cells, or T cells were the source of the cDNA or gDNA that made up the material.

V lost 2 bases, J lost 4 bases, and 8 bases lay in between. Per the germline V gene, CDR1 is SGHTA and CDR2 is FQGTGA. The CDR3 length is 13 residues. TCRdb's table, derived via immunoSEQ multiplex PCR, lists solely in-frame clones and lacks some. The data show over 45,000 clones, about nine tenths seen once. The TCR sequence derives from a man in his 70s with acute or convalescent COVID-19. The sample consisted of peripheral blood. V is TRBV7-3 and J is TRBJ1-1, with D maybe TRBD1 (5 bases). The CDR3 here is CASSLLGGTEAFF. In DNA, the CDR3 is TGTGCCAGCAGCTTATTGGGGGGCACTGAAGCTTTCTTT.